This T cell receptor beta chain was identified during a study of blood T cell repertoires in COVID-19. The overall study: The cDNA or gDNA used as material had been derived from T cells, B-cell-depleted T cells, or PBMCs.

The authors' processing: Amplified reference gene primers provided the basis for estimating nucleated cell counts. Profiling relied on immunoSEQ multiplex PCR, and the TCRdb table lists in-frame clones only, not all of them. Clone size and V and J calls were adopted from that table, with D and trimming inferred from the DNA. The sample has approximately 500,000 clones; roughly 90% are singletons. Between the trimmed V and J ends, which lost 2 bases and 1 base, there was a span of 8 bases. The germline V gene has CDR1 MNHEY and CDR2 SVGAGI. The CDR3 totals 14 residues. In its sample, this clone was seen once. Other DNA sequences in the sample encode the same CDR3. The cohort comprised adults aged 18 to 89 years residing in under 30 US areas. Each recovered donor of Cohort 3 presented with two negative PCRs, clearance, or symptom resolution.

The receptor's source is a woman aged 35 to 49 who had recovered from COVID-19. V and J are TRBV6-5 and TRBJ1-1, with D unresolved. The sample was PBMCs or T cells enriched from blood (not recorded which). CDR3 loop: CASSYLTENTEAFF. Here the CDR3 DNA reads TGTGCCAGCAGTTACCTCACAGAGAACACTGAAGCTTTCTTT.